The next 9 T cell receptor beta chains were all read from a single sample in a study of neurological immune-mediated disorders. TCRdb analysed the 5' RACE reads with MiXCR anew, one entry per CDR3 protein. The sample lists roughly 60,000 distinct CDR3 sequences, 11% occurring once. The specimen was PBMCs. The receptor source for this set is a man in his sixties in good health.

This clonotype was recorded many times. The J gene is TRBJ1-5, the V gene TRBV27; no firm D call. This CDR3 is 13 amino acids long. The germline gives CDR1 MNHEY, CDR2 SMNVEV (reference sequence). V was cut by 2 bases and J by 6 bases, with 8 bases left in between. As DNA, the CDR3 is TGTGCCAGCAGTTTACTCTCGGGTCAGCCCCAGCATTTT. The encoded protein is CASSLLSGQPQHF.

In this sample, this clonotype turned up many times. J is TRBJ1-1 and V is TRBV12-3 or TRBV12-4; TRBD1 agrees at 7 bases. V dropped 5 bases and J dropped 0; count of bases not matched to a gene: 6. The CDR3 loop spans 15 amino acids. The CDR3 here is CASSIHRGVNTEAFF. CDR3 in DNA: TGTGCCAGCAGTATCCACAGGGGAGTGAACACTGAAGCTTTCTTT.

This clonotype was counted at least ten times. The genes are TRBV7-2 and TRBJ2-1; 8 nucleotides align to TRBD2. The CDR3 covers 14 residues. CDR1 and CDR2 from the germline V gene are SGHTA and FQGNSA. The V and J ends lost 8 bases and 7 bases, in that order; junction bases with no gene match: 10. The CDR3 spells CASGGTAGENEQFF. CDR3 sequence (DNA): TGTGCCAGCGGAGGAACAGCGGGAGAGAATGAGCAGTTCTTC.

This clonotype was picked up many times. J is TRBJ1-6 and V is TRBV7-2; 9 nucleotides agree with TRBD1. V lost 5 bases and J lost 9; bases outside the gene matches: 8. The CDR3 loop spans 15 amino acids. Looked up from germline, CDR1 is SGHTA and CDR2 is FQGNSA. In DNA, the CDR3 is TGTGCCAGCAGCGGAGTGGGACAGGGTCGTTCACCCCTCCACTTT. Translation gives CASSGVGQGRSPLHF.

This clonotype was counted ten times or more. The V call is TRBV29-1, the J call TRBJ1-1; the D gene is possibly TRBD1 (6 bases). The germline CDR1 and CDR2 sequences are SQVTM and ANQGSEA. The CDR3 runs 13 residues. For the CDR3, the DNA is TGCATCAGTATGGACAGCTTGAACACTGAAGCTTTCTTT. This gives the protein CISMDSLNTEAFF.

This clonotype was recorded at least ten times. The chain joins TRBV5-1 to TRBJ1-1, with a possible D match to TRBD1 (6 bases). In germline, CDR1 is SGHRS, CDR2 YFSETQ. CDR3 length: 14 amino acids. Trimming pared 4 bases from V and 0 bases from J, leaving 10 bases between. The CDR3 DNA follows: TGCGCCAGCAGCGCTGGGGGGCTGAACACTGAAGCTTTCTTT. It specifies CASSAGGLNTEAFF.

This clonotype was seen many times. The rearrangement joins TRBV4-3 to TRBJ2-7; D may be TRBD1 (6 bases). CDR1 is LGHNA, CDR2 YSLEER, per germline. The germline V and J ends were trimmed by 0 bases and 6 bases, with 15 bases remaining between them. The CDR3 has 15 amino acids. The chain's CDR3 is CASSQDRTGRFEQYF. The CDR3 DNA is TGCGCCAGCAGCCAAGATCGCACAGGGCGTTTCGAGCAGTACTTC.

Many counts were recorded for this clonotype. A read error may account for a junction end that differs from germline. The chain couples TRBV20-1 to TRBJ1-1; TRBD1 matches 8 bases. Germline V gives CDR1 DFQATT, CDR2 SNEGSKA (reference sequence). The length of the CDR3 is 15 residues. CDR3 region: CSARVLQGTGSETFF. The CDR3 DNA is TGCAGTGCTAGAGTTCTTCAGGGGACAGGAAGTGAAACTTTCTTT.

This clonotype appeared many times. This chain joins TRBV11-2 and TRBJ2-5, with D possibly being TRBD1 (6 bases). Germline-derived CDR1 and CDR2 are SGHAT and FQNNGV. CDR3 size: 14 residues. V was pared by 5 bases and J by 7 bases, with 17 bases between. The CDR3 DNA reads as TGTGCCAGCAGCGCAGGGGACCCAGGGAGGACCCAGTACTTC. It is translated as CASSAGDPGRTQYF.